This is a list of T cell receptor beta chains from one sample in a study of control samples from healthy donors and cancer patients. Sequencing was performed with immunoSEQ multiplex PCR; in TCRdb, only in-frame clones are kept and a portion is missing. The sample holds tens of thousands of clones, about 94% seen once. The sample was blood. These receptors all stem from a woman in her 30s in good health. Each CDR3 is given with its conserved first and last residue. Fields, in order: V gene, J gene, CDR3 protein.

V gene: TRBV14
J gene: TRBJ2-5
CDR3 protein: CASSQDLTGGAQYF

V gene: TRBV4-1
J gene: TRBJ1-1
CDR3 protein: CASSQYEVNTEAFF

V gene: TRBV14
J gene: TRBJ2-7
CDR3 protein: CASSRKLTTYEQYF

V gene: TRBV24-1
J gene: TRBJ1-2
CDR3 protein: CATSPGGNYGYTF

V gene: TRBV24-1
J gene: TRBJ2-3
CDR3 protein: CATKHSGETDTQYF

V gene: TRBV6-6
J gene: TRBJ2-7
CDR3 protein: CASRGDRFLTYEQYF

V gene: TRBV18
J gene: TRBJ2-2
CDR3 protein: CASSPPLQGGTGELFF

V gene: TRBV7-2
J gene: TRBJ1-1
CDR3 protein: CASSLAPLEAFF

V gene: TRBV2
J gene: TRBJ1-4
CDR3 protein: CASGPGTGDNEKLFF

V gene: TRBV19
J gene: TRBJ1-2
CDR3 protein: CASSIPRAFNYGYTF

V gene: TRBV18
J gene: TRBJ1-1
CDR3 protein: CASSRELNTEAFF

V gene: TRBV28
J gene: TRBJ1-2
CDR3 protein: CASSLRDSYTF

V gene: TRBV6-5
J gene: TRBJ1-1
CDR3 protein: CASSYTGQREAFF

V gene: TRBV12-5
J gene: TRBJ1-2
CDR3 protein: CASGPWDRKRTQLSNYGYTF

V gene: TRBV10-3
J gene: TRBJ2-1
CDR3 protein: CAISDGGGSNMYNEQFF

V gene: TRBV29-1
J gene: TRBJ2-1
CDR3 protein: CSVPGQFF

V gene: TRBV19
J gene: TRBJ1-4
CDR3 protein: CASSPRRATNEKLFF

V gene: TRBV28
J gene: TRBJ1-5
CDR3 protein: CASSYREPQHF

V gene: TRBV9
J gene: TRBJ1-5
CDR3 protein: CASSVGWGNQPQHF

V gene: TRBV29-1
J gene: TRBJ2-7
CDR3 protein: CSVEERGRGPSYEQYF

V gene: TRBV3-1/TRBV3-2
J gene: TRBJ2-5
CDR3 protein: CASSQLKEGLRETQYF

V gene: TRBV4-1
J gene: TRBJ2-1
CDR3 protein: CASSHSGGGLREQFF

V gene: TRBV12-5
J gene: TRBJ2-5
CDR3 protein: CASGLVPSGGETQYF

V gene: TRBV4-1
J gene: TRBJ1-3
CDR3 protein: CASSQQIDRAIGNTIYF

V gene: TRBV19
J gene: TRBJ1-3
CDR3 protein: CASSSDRRQWGNTIYF

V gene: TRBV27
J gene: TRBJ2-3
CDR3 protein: CASSLDRSADTQYF

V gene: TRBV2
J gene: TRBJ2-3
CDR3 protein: CASSGGTSSTDTQYF

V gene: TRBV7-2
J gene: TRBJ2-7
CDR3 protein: CASSSPYSPGREQYF

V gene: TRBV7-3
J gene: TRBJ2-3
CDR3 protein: CASSSGLASTDTQYF

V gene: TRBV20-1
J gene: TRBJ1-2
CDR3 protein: CSARGRGYTF

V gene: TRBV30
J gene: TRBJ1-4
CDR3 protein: CAWSNLGSEKLFF

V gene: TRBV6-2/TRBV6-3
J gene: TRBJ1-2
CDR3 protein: CASSSRSQGNGYTF

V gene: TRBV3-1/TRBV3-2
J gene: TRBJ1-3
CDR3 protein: CASSQGSAGNTIYF

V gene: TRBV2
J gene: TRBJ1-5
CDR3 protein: CATSLGPRDQPQHF

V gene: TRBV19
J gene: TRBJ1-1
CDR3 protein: CASCMGNTEAFF

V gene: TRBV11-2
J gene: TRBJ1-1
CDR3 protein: CASRTGGPAFEAFF

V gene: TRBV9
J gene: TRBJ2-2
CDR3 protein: CASSVEYRVPGELFF

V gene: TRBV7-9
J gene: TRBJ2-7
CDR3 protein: CASSATGYQHEQYF

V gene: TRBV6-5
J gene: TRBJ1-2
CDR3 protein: CASRDGSNYGYTF

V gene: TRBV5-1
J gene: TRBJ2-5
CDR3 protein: CASSGGGHQETQYF

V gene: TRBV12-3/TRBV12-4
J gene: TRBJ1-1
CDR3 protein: CASSRGMNTEAFF

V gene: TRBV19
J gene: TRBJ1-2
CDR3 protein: CASGQGAVGYTF